The T cell receptor beta chain described here comes from a study of healthy donors' naive CD4 and CD8 T cells. Between the trimmed V and J ends, which lost 8 bases and 7 bases, there was a span of 14 bases. The CDR3 covers 11 residues. Germline V lookup: CDR1 SQVTM, CDR2 ANQGSEA. Starting from around 470 ng of total RNA, TCR libraries were made with linear amplification. Original data processing: Roughly five healthy donors contributed about 74,000 sequenced TCR alpha transcripts. Each CDR3 protein is one row after TCRdb ran MiXCR on the reads. TCRdb, not the authors, supplied the V and J calls. The sample holds around 200,000 distinct CDR3 sequences; 74% are singletons and the top ten take roughly 2.3%.

The chain couples TRBV29-1 to TRBJ1-1, with no clear D. This sequence originates from a pool of human donors in good health; the sample pools cells from several healthy donors. The specimen was naive CD4+ and CD8+ T cells sorted from blood, pooled from several donors. Here the CDR3 reads CSPTSLGEAFF. CDR3 nucleotides: TGCAGCCCCACCTCCCTTGGTGAAGCTTTCTTT. The full variable domain, in which reference TRBV29-1 and TRBJ1-1 provide the parts outside the CDR3, is SAVISQKPSRDICQRGTSLTIQCQVDSQVTMMFWYRQQPGQSLTLIATANQGSEATYESGFVIDKFPISRPNLTFSTLTVSNMSPEDSSIYLCSPTSLGEAFFGQGTRLTVV.